The rows below give T cell receptor beta chains drawn from one sample of a study of molecular identifiers for immune sequencing clone quantification. TCRdb passed the PCR reads through MiXCR, listing each CDR3 protein once. This sample yields 490,000 or so distinct CDR3 sequences, of which about 26% are seen a single time; 0.76% belongs to the top ten. Specimen: naive CD8+ T cells from blood, with Jurkat cell RNA spiked in. The origin of the receptors is a human donor in good health. Some libraries in this study had Jurkat cell RNA spiked in. The CDR3 runs from the conserved cysteine through the conserved F or W. The D gene is left open where the match is weak. Size is stated for part of the rows, as once, few or many counts, or as a class when the clone is expanded.

clone_size	v_call	d_call	j_call	cdr3_nt	cdr3_aa
NA	TRBV11-1	NA	TRBJ2-7	TGTGCCAGCGCCCAGGGATACGAGCAGTACTTC	CASAQGYEQYF
few	TRBV28	NA	TRBJ1-4	TGTGCCAGCAGTTTAAGGCGCCTCCGATCGGCAACTAATGAAAAACTGTTTTTT	CASSLRRLRSATNEKLFF
few	TRBV4-3	NA	TRBJ2-7	TGCGCCAGCAGCCAAGATCAGATGGGCTACGAGCAGTACTTC	CASSQDQMGYEQYF
many	TRBV4-3	NA	TRBJ2-7	TGCGCCAGCAGCCAAGATTTGGGGGTCTACGAGCAGTACTTC	CASSQDLGVYEQYF
many	TRBV4-3	TRBD1	TRBJ1-4	TGCGCCAGCAGCCAAGGGACAGGGGCGCGTGAAAAACTGTTTTTT	CASSQGTGAREKLFF
NA	TRBV19	NA	TRBJ1-1	TGTGACAGTAGTATAGAAGTAGGCGGTATGAACACTGAAGCTTTCTTT	CDSSIEVGGMNTEAFF
few	TRBV6-1	TRBD1	TRBJ1-1	TGTGCCAGCAGTGAATTAATAAAGGGACAGGGATACATGAACACTGAAGCTTTCTTT	CASSELIKGQGYMNTEAFF
many	TRBV7-6	TRBD2	TRBJ2-3	TGTGCCAGCAGCTTCGGCGGGGGGGCAGCAGATACGCAGTATTTT	CASSFGGGAADTQYF
few	TRBV27	NA	TRBJ2-1	TGTGCCAGCGGTGGTCAGGGGCCCAATGAGCAGTTCTTC	CASGGQGPNEQFF
few	TRBV6-6	TRBD1	TRBJ1-1	TGTGCCAGCAGTTACCCTACTTCGACAGGGGAGGAGACTGAAGCTTTCTTT	CASSYPTSTGEETEAFF
few	TRBV11-2	TRBD2	TRBJ2-3	TGTGCCAGCAGCTTAGAAGCGGGGGGGTGGATTGGGGATACGCAGTATTTT	CASSLEAGGWIGDTQYF
NA	TRBV7-6	TRBD1	TRBJ2-1	TGTGCCAGCAGCTTCACAACGGGACAGGGGATCAATGAGCAGTTCTTC	CASSFTTGQGINEQFF
NA	TRBV5-4	TRBD1	TRBJ2-7	TGTGCCAGCAGCCCTAAAGGACAGGGGGTTCGTCACGAGCAGTACTTC	CASSPKGQGVRHEQYF
few	TRBV24-1	NA	TRBJ2-1	TGTGCCACCAGTGATCCCTTTAGCGGCGGCGCCTACAATGAGCAGTTCTTC	CATSDPFSGGAYNEQFF
NA	TRBV4-3	NA	TRBJ2-3	TGCGCCAGGAGCCAAGACGCAGATACGCAGTATTTT	CARSQDADTQYF
few	TRBV12-3/TRBV12-4	NA	TRBJ2-5	TGTGCCAGCACCCTGGACAGACTTCTGGAGACCCAGTACTTC	CASTLDRLLETQYF
NA	TRBV19	NA	TRBJ2-5	TGTGCCAGTAGTATCGACGAGGAGACCCAGTACTTC	CASSIDEETQYF
NA	TRBV25-1	NA	TRBJ1-1	TGTGCCAGCAGTGACTCGGGCACTGAAGCTTTCTTT	CASSDSGTEAFF
many	TRBV6-2/TRBV6-3	NA	TRBJ2-3	TGTGCCAGCAGTTACGGACAGCTGCTCTCCACAGATACGCAGTATTTT	CASSYGQLLSTDTQYF
NA	TRBV11-2	NA	TRBJ2-7	TGTGCCAGCAGCCCGGGGTCGATATACGAGCAGTACTTC	CASSPGSIYEQYF
few	TRBV4-3	NA	TRBJ2-1	TGCGCCAGCAGCCAAGCTCTCAGGGCGAGCTCCTACAATGAGCAGTTCTTC	CASSQALRASSYNEQFF
NA	TRBV5-1	TRBD2	TRBJ2-1	TGCGCCAGCAGCTTGGAGCTAGCGGGAGTCTCCTACAATGAGCAGTTCTTC	CASSLELAGVSYNEQFF
NA	TRBV28	TRBD2	TRBJ2-2	TGTGCCAGCAGCGGGAGGGGGATCACCGGGGAGCTGTTTTTT	CASSGRGITGELFF
many	TRBV9	NA	TRBJ1-4	TGTGCCAGCAGCGTAGCTGCCGGGGTGACTGAAAAACTGTTTTTT	CASSVAAGVTEKLFF
NA	TRBV27	TRBD1	TRBJ2-5	TGTGCCAGCAGCTCGACAGGGGCCCTCTACTACTTC	CASSSTGALYYF
few	TRBV7-9	NA	TRBJ2-5	TGTGCCAGCAGCAACCCTGGATTCGAGACCCAGTACTTC	CASSNPGFETQYF
few	TRBV27	TRBD1	TRBJ1-5	TGTGCCAGCAGTTTAGGACAGGGGATGGGCAATCAGCCCCAGCATTTT	CASSLGQGMGNQPQHF
many	TRBV7-9	NA	TRBJ2-2	TGTGCCAGCAGCTTAACCACCAACACCGGGGAGCTGTTTTTT	CASSLTTNTGELFF
few	TRBV9	NA	TRBJ2-5	TGTGCCAGCAGCGTATCCGCGGGCGACCAAGAGACCCAGTACTTC	CASSVSAGDQETQYF
few	TRBV19	NA	TRBJ2-3	TGTGCCAGTAGTATAAATGGACAGATTAGCACAGATACGCAGTATTTT	CASSINGQISTDTQYF
NA	TRBV11-2	TRBD1	TRBJ2-6	TGTGCCAGCAGCCGGTGGGACAGTAGCTCTGGGGCCAACGTCCTGACTTTC	CASSRWDSSSGANVLTF
NA	TRBV7-2	TRBD2	TRBJ2-7	TGTGCCAGCTCGCCTACTAGCGGGGCCCGCTACGAGCAGTACTTC	CASSPTSGARYEQYF
few	TRBV20-1	TRBD2	TRBJ2-5	TGCAGTGCTAGAGATCGGGCGGGGGGGCCTTTGGAGACCCAGTACTTC	CSARDRAGGPLETQYF
few	TRBV7-9	TRBD2	TRBJ2-1	TGTGCCAGCAGCTTAGCTCTAGCGGAGAACAATGAGCAGTTCTTC	CASSLALAENNEQFF
NA	TRBV7-9	NA	TRBJ2-3	TGTGCCAGCAGCCCTCGCCTGCCGCCCCCCGACACAGATACGCAGTATTTT	CASSPRLPPPDTDTQYF
many	TRBV12-3/TRBV12-4	NA	TRBJ2-3	TGTGCCAGCAGTTTAGTCGTGGTCGGGTACACTCCCACAGATACGCAGTATTTT	CASSLVVVGYTPTDTQYF
many	TRBV15	TRBD1	TRBJ1-1	TGTGCCACCAGCCCTCAGAGGACAGGGGGGACTGAAGCTTTCTTT	CATSPQRTGGTEAFF
few	TRBV4-1	TRBD1	TRBJ1-6	TGCGCCAGCAGCCAGACGGGACAGGGGGATTCACCCCTCCACTTT	CASSQTGQGDSPLHF
few	TRBV10-3	TRBD1	TRBJ2-4	TGTGCCATCAGTGAGCCGGGACAGGGAACGGACATTCAGTACTTC	CAISEPGQGTDIQYF
NA	TRBV6-2/TRBV6-3	NA	TRBJ2-2	TGTGCCAACCTCGACCTAGGCCCCGGGGAGCTGTTTTTT	CANLDLGPGELFF
NA	TRBV12-3/TRBV12-4	NA	TRBJ2-5	TGTGCCAGCAGTTCCAGTGGGAGGGGGCGCCAAGAGACCCAGTACTTC	CASSSSGRGRQETQYF
NA	TRBV7-9	TRBD2	TRBJ2-1	TGTGCCAGCAGCTTACTGGTGGGAGGGCCTTATGAGCAGTTCTTC	CASSLLVGGPYEQFF
many	TRBV4-1	NA	TRBJ2-3	TGCGCCAGCAGCCAAGAATGGACGAAGGATACGCAGTATTTT	CASSQEWTKDTQYF
NA	TRBV11-2	NA	TRBJ2-7	TGTGCCAGCAGCTTAGTCGAGGGTTACTACGAGCAGTACTTC	CASSLVEGYYEQYF
few	TRBV5-6	TRBD1	TRBJ2-6	TGTGCCAGCAGTCGGGACAGGGCCAGCTCTGGGGCCAACGTCCTGACTTTC	CASSRDRASSGANVLTF
NA	TRBV20-1	NA	TRBJ1-5	TGCAGTGCGCTAGACCACTGGGGGGAGGGCAGCAATCAGCCCCAGCATTTT	CSALDHWGEGSNQPQHF
many	TRBV29-1	NA	TRBJ2-5	TGCAGCGCTTACCGGCTTGGCACGGAGACCCAGTACTTC	CSAYRLGTETQYF
NA	TRBV7-9	NA	TRBJ1-2	TGTGCCAGCTCAAGATCCGGACCGAACCCCTATGGCTACACCTTC	CASSRSGPNPYGYTF
NA	TRBV23-1	NA	TRBJ2-4	TGCGCCAGCAGTCAATCGGGGCAGGCAGCCAAAAACATTCAGTACTTC	CASSQSGQAAKNIQYF
many	TRBV11-2	NA	TRBJ2-3	TGTGCCAGCAGCCGGACTTTGGATACGCAGTATTTT	CASSRTLDTQYF
NA	TRBV10-3	NA	TRBJ2-1	TGTGCCATCAGTGACTCCTTGAATGAGCAGTTCTTC	CAISDSLNEQFF
NA	TRBV9	NA	TRBJ1-2	TGTGCCAGCAGCGTAGGGAACTACGACTATGGCTACACCTTC	CASSVGNYDYGYTF
NA	TRBV5-3	TRBD2	TRBJ2-1	TGTGACAGCAGCTTTGATAGCGGGAGAACCCGGACCAATGAGCAGTTCTTC	CDSSFDSGRTRTNEQFF